The sample holds a few counts of the clone carrying this T cell receptor beta chain. The record originates from a study of T cells in Graves' hyperthyroidism and ophthalmopathy. The study excluded patients with uncontrolled infection, other autoimmune disease, pregnancy or lactation. Looked up from germline, CDR1 is MNHEY and CDR2 is SMNVEV (reference sequence). The CDR3 totals 19 residues. V was shortened by 0 bases and J by 1 base, with 19 bases between the two germline ends. Authors of the study amplified TCR beta CDR3 regions from RNA transcripts. With the HTBI primer set, the TCR CDR3 went through a first round of RT-PCR. Via MiXCR, TCRdb re-called the multiplex PCR reads, giving one row per CDR3 protein. Here the sample spans hundreds of thousands of distinct CDR3 sequences, 15% to 18% being singletons.

The TCR sequence derives from a woman aged 18-30 years with Graves' hyperthyroidism that later progressed to Graves' ophthalmopathy. The chain has TRBV27 and TRBJ2-1, with D maybe TRBD2 (7 bases). Source material: blood. This CDR3 reads CASSLSSAGSGTSYNEQFF. In DNA, the CDR3 is TGTGCCAGCAGTTTATCGAGTGCGGGGAGCGGGACATCCTACAATGAGCAGTTCTTC.